Listed here are 2 T cell receptor beta chains from one sample, sequenced in a study of Graves' ophthalmopathy and Graves' hyperthyroidism. Transcripts of RNA were the source for amplifying TCR beta CDR3 regions. An opening RT-PCR round employed HTBI primers and preceded a second-round multiplex PCR. TCRdb analysed the multiplex PCR reads with MiXCR anew, one entry per CDR3 protein. In the table there are about 210,000 distinct CDR3 sequences, under 30% of which are singletons. Source material: peripheral blood. The receptors originated from a man between 50 and 59 years old with Graves' ophthalmopathy.

This clonotype appeared many times. The rearrangement joins TRBV3-1 to TRBJ1-2; TRBD1 matches at 8 bases. The CDR3 totals 14 residues. Trimming cost V 3 bases and J 7 bases; bases outside gene matches: 7. Per germline, CDR1 LGHDT and CDR2 YNNKEL (reference sequence). CDR3 amino acids: CASSQARTGIGYTF. In DNA, the CDR3 is TGTGCCAGCAGCCAGGCCAGGACAGGGATTGGCTACACCTTC.

The chain is built from TRBV6-1 and TRBJ2-7, with TRBD2 as a possible D gene (5 bases). Germline CDR1 MNHNS, CDR2 SASEGT. The CDR3 is made up of 12 amino acids. Deletions cut 10 bases from V and 7 bases from J, with 17 bases between. The CDR3 coding sequence is TGTGCCACGACTCCGTTACGGGGAGAGCAGTACTTC. Translated, it gives CATTPLRGEQYF.